The rows below give T cell receptor beta chains drawn from one sample of a study of blood T cell repertoires in COVID-19. Produced via immunoSEQ multiplex PCR; TCRdb's table is partial and in-frame only. The data contain around 280,000 clones, around 91% of them singletons. The sequencing sample was made of PBMCs or T cells enriched from blood (not recorded which). Receptors originate from a woman aged 18-29 years with acute COVID-19. Both conserved end residues are part of each CDR3. D genes are given only for firm matches. Clone size is given for some rows only: seen once, a few or many times, or a class if the clone is expanded.

TRBJ1-2,TRBD1,18,-,TRBV14,TGTGCCAGCAGCCAACGATCCTTGGCCCGGGACAGGGGGCATGGCTACACCTTC,CASSQRSLARDRGHGYTF
TRBJ2-3,-,18,-,TRBV12-5,TGTGCTAGTGGTTTGGTACCCGATGGCGTGCGGAACACAGATACGCAGTATTTT,CASGLVPDGVRNTDTQYF
TRBJ2-1,-,15,once,TRBV2,TGTGCCAGCGTGTCGATTAGCGAATCCTACAATGAGCAGTTCTTC,CASVSISESYNEQFF
TRBJ2-3,TRBD2,14,-,TRBV30,TGTGCCTGGACAAGGCTAGCGGCCACAGATACGCAGTATTTT,CAWTRLAATDTQYF
TRBJ2-4,-,18,-,TRBV21-1,TGTGCCAGCAGCAATCCCGCGACTAGGGATCTTGGCAAAAACATTCAGTACTTC,CASSNPATRDLGKNIQYF
TRBJ2-2,TRBD1,14,-,TRBV19,TGTGCCAGTGGGACAGGGTTCAACACCGGGGAGCTGTTTTTT,CASGTGFNTGELFF
TRBJ2-1,-,10,-,TRBV29-1,TGCAGCGTTGGGGGAGATGAGCAGTTCTTC,CSVGGDEQFF
TRBJ2-1,TRBD2,17,-,TRBV3-1/TRBV3-2,TGTGCCAGCAGCCGGACTAGCGGGGGACGCTCCTACAATGAGCAGTTCTTC,CASSRTSGGRSYNEQFF
TRBJ1-1,TRBD1,15,-,TRBV19,TGTGCCAGTAGTCCGGGGGGCAGGACAGGGACTGAAGCTTTCTTT,CASSPGGRTGTEAFF
TRBJ2-1,TRBD2,20,-,TRBV4-1,TGCGCCAGCAGCCAAGATAATCTGGGGACTAGCGGGATAATTTACAATGAGCAGTTCTTC,CASSQDNLGTSGIIYNEQFF
TRBJ2-1,TRBD2,18,once,TRBV29-1,TGCAGCGTTCCGAGGGGGACCGTGACTAGCGGGAGGGCCAGTGAGCAGTTCTTC,CSVPRGTVTSGRASEQFF
TRBJ2-7,-,16,-,TRBV6-2/TRBV6-3,TGTGCCAGCAGTTATCAGGGTTATAGCGGCTCCTACGAGCAGTACTTC,CASSYQGYSGSYEQYF
TRBJ1-3,TRBD1,15,once,TRBV7-9,TGTGCCAGCAGCATGACAGGGAACTCTGGAAACACCATATATTTT,CASSMTGNSGNTIYF
TRBJ2-5,TRBD1,15,-,TRBV10-3,TGTGCCATCAGGGGGACAGGAGGAGTGCTGGAGACCCAGTACTTC,CAIRGTGGVLETQYF
TRBJ1-6,-,16,-,TRBV4-1,TGCGCCAGCAGCCAAGTGGCGGGGAGAAGGGATTCACCCCTCCACTTT,CASSQVAGRRDSPLHF